The entry below describes one T cell receptor (beta chain). Its antigen is not yet known. It has no much larger one-base neighbor in the sample; base qualities were not kept. Genomic DNA was extracted from sorted cells for sequencing of the TCRbeta CDR3 region. The immunoSEQ Assay was used for sequencing of TCRbeta CDR3 regions. As stored in TCRdb, this immuneACCESS dataset retains in-frame rearrangements with V and J assigned. A fraction of the clones does not appear; measured against another copy, unresolved V genes explain less than half of the discrepancy, and the remainder lacks a known reason. The sample contains about 42,000 clones, approximately 91% of them found a single time. The ten largest account for less than 15% of the sample. Patients with autoimmune disease history or receiving systemic immunosuppression were excluded from the trial. Peripheral blood for TCR sequencing was drawn from every dose cohort at baseline, at cycle 4 day 1 and at cycle 7 day 1. The samples were drawn from a first-in-human, open-label, multicenter phase I dose-escalation trial of ivuxolimab. The trial enrolled adults with locally advanced or metastatic head and neck squamous cell, hepatocellular, melanoma or renal cell carcinoma. Before TCR sequencing, CD4+ T cells and CD8+ T cells from peripheral blood were sorted into separate populations.

This sample is part of a study of OX40 agonist ivuxolimab in advanced cancers. Study-wide context: Ivuxolimab was an agonistic, fully human IgG2 monoclonal antibody directed against OX40 (CD134), a costimulatory receptor. Patients were allowed to have had prior anti-PD-1, anti-PD-L1 or anti-CTLA-4 therapy, and around two fifths of the dose-escalation patients had been treated with checkpoint inhibitors. Intravenous ivuxolimab was administered to patients every 2 weeks at six dose levels: 0.01, 0.1, 0.3, 1.5, 3 and 10 mg/kg. Of the approximately 50 dose-escalation patients, hepatocellular carcinoma was present in about 20, melanoma in about 15, renal cell carcinoma in 9 and head and neck cancer in 9. In the dose-escalation cohort, around 80% of patients were male, and the mean age was 60 years with a range of about 23 to 79. Peripheral TCRbeta sequencing aimed to test whether ivuxolimab altered TCR sequence diversity and caused clonal T-cell expansion. The paper reports the monotherapy dose-escalation portion (N of about 47 patients) of the phase I ivuxolimab trial. Partial responses occurred in three dose-escalation patients: two with cutaneous melanoma and one with hepatocellular carcinoma.

From cysteine to phenylalanine, the CDR3 is 13 amino acids long. Just the 39-base CDR3 DNA is kept, in frame starting at base 1. V and J are truncated by 6 bases and 4 bases respectively, leaving an intervening sequence of 12 bases. CDR1 and CDR2 are drawn from the germline V gene (reference sequence): SEHNR, FQNEAQ. Summary of the overall study and its limitations: In partial responders in the 0.1-3.0 mg/kg groups, normalized peripheral clonal expansion was found to be among the lowest, especially among CD8+ T cells. Which antigens the clonally expanded peripheral T cells were specific for was not determined. Low levels of normalized T-cell clonal expansion were also seen in some patients who did not respond. At doses of 0.1 to 3.0 mg/kg, clonal expansion of both CD4+ and CD8+ blood T cells was observed from baseline to week 6. After ivuxolimab, CD8+ T cells had more expanded clones than CD4+ T cells on average.

Sample: CD4+ or CD8+ T cells sorted from blood, taken in a trial of the OX40 agonist ivuxolimab. This clonotype originated in an adult with an advanced solid tumor such as melanoma, head and neck, liver or kidney cancer. Recombination joined TRBV7-9 with TRBJ2-5; D gene: possibly TRBD2, on 6 matching bases. The CDR3 sequence is CASSHRLGETQYF. The bases are TGTGCCAGCAGTCACCGACTAGGAGAGACCCAGTACTTC.